The 7 T cell receptor beta chains reported below all come from one sample, sequenced in a study of shared clonotypes between healthy human individuals. Data came from immunoSEQ multiplex PCR; TCRdb stores just in-frame clones and leaves some out. The sample holds approximately 700,000 clones; around 78% are singletons and the top ten take roughly 2%. The sequenced sample consisted of memory CD4+ T cells sorted from blood. Subset given: CD45RA-negative fraction. Every receptor here comes from a woman aged 30 to 39 in good health.

The chain has TRBV4-1 and TRBJ2-3; 9 positions agree with TRBD2. This CDR3 is 16 amino acids long. V was pared by 0 bases and J by 4 bases, with 5 bases of the junction left unmatched. Per the germline V gene, CDR1 is MGHRA and CDR2 is YSYEKL. CDR3 in DNA: TGCGCCAGCAGCCAAGAATCTAGCGGGATCGCAGATACGCAGTATTTT. It specifies CASSQESSGIADTQYF.

This clone was seen more than once but under ten times. The rearrangement links TRBV29-1 to TRBJ2-1; 8 nucleotides match TRBD1. In germline, CDR1 is SQVTM, CDR2 ANQGSEA. CDR3 length: 14 residues. J was trimmed by 8 bases and V by 6 bases; bases with no gene match: 12. The CDR3 nucleotides are TGCAGCGTCCTAAAAGGACAGGGCGGCGATGAGCAGTTCTTC. It yields the protein CSVLKGQGGDEQFF.

V usage is TRBV15 and J usage is TRBJ1-2; D call uncertain. This CDR3 region has 16 residues. Trimming removed 0 bases from V and 0 bases from J, with 11 bases in between. Germline CDR1 LNHNV, CDR2 YYDKDF (reference sequence). The CDR3 DNA is TGTGCCACCAGCAGAGAAAGGGCAGCTACTAACTATGGCTACACCTTC. Amino acids: CATSRERAATNYGYTF.

The CDR3 DNA reads TGTGCCAGCAGGACCATTATTCGGAACACTGAAGCTTTCTTT. Protein: CASRTIIRNTEAFF. The V gene is TRBV2, the J gene TRBJ1-1; no clear D gene. Germline CDR1 SNHLY, CDR2 FYNNEI. Trimming cost V 6 bases and J 1 base, with 12 bases left between them. This CDR3 is 14 amino acids long.

On this clone itself: Other DNA sequences in the sample encode the same CDR3. V gene TRBV4-1 combines with J gene TRBJ2-3; no definite D call. This CDR3 is 14 amino acids long. V lost 1 base to trimming and J lost 6 bases, with 11 bases between them. Germline-derived CDR1 and CDR2 are MGHRA and YSYEKL. The CDR3 loop is CASSQVGVGDTQYF. The DNA of the CDR3 is TGCGCCAGCAGCCAAGTCGGAGTAGGCGATACGCAGTATTTT.

V gene TRBV2 combines with J gene TRBJ1-1, with D perhaps TRBD1 (5 bases). This CDR3 has 13 residues. Germline values: CDR1 SNHLY, CDR2 FYNNEI. Trimming removed 6 bases at V and 3 bases at J, with 11 bases between. CDR3 sequence reads: CASSGALYTEAFF. In DNA, the CDR3 is TGTGCCAGCAGCGGGGCTTTATACACTGAAGCTTTCTTT. The complete variable domain, with remaining parts taken from reference TRBV2 and TRBJ1-1, reads EPEVTQTPSHQVTQMGQEVILRCVPISNHLYFYWYRQILGQKVEFLVSFYNNEISEKSEIFDDQFSVERPDGSNFTLKIRSTKLEDSAMYFCASSGALYTEAFFGQGTRLTVV.

This clone was observed at least ten times. The chain is built from TRBV5-4 and TRBJ2-5, with 8 bases identical to TRBD1. Trimming removed 4 bases from V and 1 base from J; junction bases left unmatched: 3. CDR1 is SGHNT and CDR2 is YYREEE in the germline V gene (reference sequence). This CDR3 spans 14 amino acids. The CDR3 DNA reads as TGTGCCAGCAGCCACGGGACAGGCCAAGAGACCCAGTACTTC. As protein: CASSHGTGQETQYF.